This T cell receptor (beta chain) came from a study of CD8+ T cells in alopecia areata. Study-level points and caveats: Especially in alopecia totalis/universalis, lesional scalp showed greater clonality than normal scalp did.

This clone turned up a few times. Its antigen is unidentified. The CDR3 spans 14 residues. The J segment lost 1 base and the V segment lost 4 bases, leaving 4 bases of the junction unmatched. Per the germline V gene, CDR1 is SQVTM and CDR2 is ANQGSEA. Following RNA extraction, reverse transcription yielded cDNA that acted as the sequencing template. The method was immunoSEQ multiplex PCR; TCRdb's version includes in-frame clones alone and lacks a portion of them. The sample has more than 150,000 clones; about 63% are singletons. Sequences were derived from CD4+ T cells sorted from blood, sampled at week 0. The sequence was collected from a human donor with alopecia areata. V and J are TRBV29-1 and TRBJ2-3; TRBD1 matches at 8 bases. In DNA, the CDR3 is TGCAGCGTTGCCCCGGGACAGGGCACAGATACGCAGTATTTT. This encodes CSVAPGQGTDTQYF.